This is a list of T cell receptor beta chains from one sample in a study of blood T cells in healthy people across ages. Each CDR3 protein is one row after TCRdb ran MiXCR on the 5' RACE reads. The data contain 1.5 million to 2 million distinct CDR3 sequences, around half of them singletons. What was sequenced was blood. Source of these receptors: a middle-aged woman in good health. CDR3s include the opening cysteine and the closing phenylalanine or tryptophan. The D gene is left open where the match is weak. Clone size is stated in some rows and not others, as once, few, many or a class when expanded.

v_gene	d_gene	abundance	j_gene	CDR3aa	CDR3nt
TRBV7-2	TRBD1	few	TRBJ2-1	CASSSPRLPGTGDYNEQFF	TGTGCCAGCAGCTCCCCAAGGCTCCCCGGGACAGGGGACTACAATGAGCAGTTCTTC
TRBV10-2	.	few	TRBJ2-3	CASSVGALSTDTQYF	TGCGCCAGCAGTGTGGGGGCCCTTAGCACAGATACGCAGTATTTT
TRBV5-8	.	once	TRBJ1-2	CASSLLGEYGYTF	TGTGCCAGCAGCTTGTTAGGGGAATATGGCTACACCTTC
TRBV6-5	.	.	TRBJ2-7	CASSYFPGVSYEQYF	TGTGCCAGCAGTTACTTCCCGGGGGTCTCCTACGAGCAGTACTTC
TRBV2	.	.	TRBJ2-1	CASSNERDKEQFF	TGTGCCAGCAGTAATGAACGGGACAAAGAGCAGTTCTTC
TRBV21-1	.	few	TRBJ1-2	CASSNLPRQACGYTF	TGTGCCAGCAGCAACCTACCGCGGCAGGCATGTGGCTACACCTTC
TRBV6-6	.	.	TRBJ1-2	CASSPSDRSYGYTF	TGTGCCAGCAGTCCAAGCGACAGGAGCTATGGCTACACCTTC
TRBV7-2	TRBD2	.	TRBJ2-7	CASSPTSGDRYF	TGTGCCAGCAGCCCAACTAGCGGGGATCGGTACTTC
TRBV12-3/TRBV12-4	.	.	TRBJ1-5	CASSFDLGDQPQHF	TGTGCCAGCAGTTTCGACCTAGGGGATCAGCCCCAGCATTTT
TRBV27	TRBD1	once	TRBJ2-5	CASSRGKGARETQYF	TGTGCCAGCAGTCGAGGGAAGGGGGCGAGAGAGACCCAGTACTTC
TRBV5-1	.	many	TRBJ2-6	CASSLRLSGANVLTF	TGCGCCAGCAGCTTGAGGTTATCTGGGGCCAACGTCCTGACTTTC
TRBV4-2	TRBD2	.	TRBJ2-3	CASSQETSGGYTDTQYF	TGTGCCAGCAGCCAAGAAACTAGCGGGGGGTACACAGATACGCAGTATTTT
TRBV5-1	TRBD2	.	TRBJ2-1	CASSWRLAGVGGQFF	TGCGCCAGCAGCTGGAGACTAGCGGGGGTAGGGGGGCAGTTCTTC
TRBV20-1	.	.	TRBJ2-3	CSCPGGFTDTQYF	TGCAGTTGCCCAGGGGGGTTCACAGATACGCAGTATTTT
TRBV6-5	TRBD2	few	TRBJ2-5	CASRPPSGGLETQYF	TGTGCCAGCAGGCCTCCTAGCGGGGGTCTTGAGACCCAGTACTTC
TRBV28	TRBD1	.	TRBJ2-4	CASGLWDRQYF	TGTGCCAGCGGTTTATGGGACAGACAGTACTTC
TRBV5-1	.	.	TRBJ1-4	CASSPEMADLNEKLFF	TGCGCCAGCAGCCCAGAAATGGCAGACCTTAATGAAAAACTGTTTTTT
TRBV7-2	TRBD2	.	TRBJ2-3	CASSKTSGGYRGTQYF	TGTGCCAGCAGCAAGACTAGCGGGGGCTACCGGGGTACGCAGTATTTT
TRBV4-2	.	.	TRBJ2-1	CASSQGLTTYNEQFF	TGTGCCAGCAGCCAAGGACTAACGACTTACAATGAGCAGTTCTTC
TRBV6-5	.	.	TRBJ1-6	CASTQGGLNDSPLHF	TGTGCCAGCACCCAAGGGGGGCTAAACGATTCACCCCTCCACTTT
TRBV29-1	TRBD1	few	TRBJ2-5	CSGRTGQGIETQYF	TGCAGCGGCCGGACGGGACAGGGGATCGAGACCCAGTACTTC
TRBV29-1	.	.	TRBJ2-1	CSGQIWGNEQFF	TGCAGCGGACAAATTTGGGGCAATGAGCAGTTCTTC
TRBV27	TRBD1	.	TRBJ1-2	CASSANPGQGAGYTF	TGTGCCAGCAGTGCGAACCCGGGACAGGGGGCTGGCTACACCTTC
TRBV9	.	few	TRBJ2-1	CASSGGRGSYNEQFF	TGTGCCAGCAGCGGGGGGAGGGGGAGCTACAATGAGCAGTTCTTC
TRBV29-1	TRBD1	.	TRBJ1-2	CSVDGQGVGGYTF	TGCAGCGTTGACGGACAGGGTGTGGGCGGCTACACCTTC
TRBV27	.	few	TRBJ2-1	CASSLSGATSYNEQFF	TGTGCCAGCAGTTTATCGGGCGCAACCTCCTACAATGAGCAGTTCTTC
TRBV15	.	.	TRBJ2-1	CATSRDGGTPTYNEQFF	TGTGCCACCAGCAGAGATGGTGGGACACCCACGTACAATGAGCAGTTCTTC
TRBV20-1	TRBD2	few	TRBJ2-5	CSARDGMRETSRETQYF	TGCAGTGCTAGAGATGGGATGCGGGAGACTAGTCGAGAGACCCAGTACTTC
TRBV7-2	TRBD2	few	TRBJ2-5	CASSLDPAGGPGTQYF	TGTGCCAGCAGCTTAGATCCAGCGGGGGGGCCGGGGACCCAGTACTTC
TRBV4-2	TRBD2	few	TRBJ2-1	CASSQVVGAGSSYNEQFF	TGTGCCAGCAGCCAAGTTGTTGGAGCGGGGAGCTCCTACAATGAGCAGTTCTTC
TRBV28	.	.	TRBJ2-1	CASSAPGRSYNEQFF	TGTGCCAGCAGTGCCCCGGGTCGCTCCTACAATGAGCAGTTCTTC
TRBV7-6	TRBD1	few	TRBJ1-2	CASSPRTGEHGYTF	TGTGCCAGCAGCCCACGGACAGGGGAACATGGCTACACCTTC
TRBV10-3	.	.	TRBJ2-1	CAISGGPGSSYNEQFF	TGTGCCATCAGTGGGGGACCGGGGAGCTCCTACAATGAGCAGTTCTTC
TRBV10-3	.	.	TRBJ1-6	CAIKGTSYNSPLHF	TGTGCCATCAAGGGGACCTCCTATAATTCACCCCTCCACTTT
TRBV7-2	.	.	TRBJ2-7	CASSRDGQVLDEQYF	TGTGCCAGCAGCCGGGATGGGCAGGTCCTCGATGAGCAGTACTTC
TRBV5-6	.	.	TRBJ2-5	CASSLVNLGGGETQYF	TGTGCCAGCAGCTTGGTTAACTTAGGGGGAGGGGAGACCCAGTACTTC
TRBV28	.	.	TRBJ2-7	CASTPSADQIAEQYF	TGTGCCAGCACCCCCTCCGCGGACCAAATCGCCGAGCAGTACTTC
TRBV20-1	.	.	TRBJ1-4	CSARGRNNEKLFF	TGCAGTGCTAGGGGCCGGAATAATGAAAAACTGTTTTTT
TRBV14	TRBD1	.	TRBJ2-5	CASSQDSYRGFSETQYF	TGTGCCAGCAGCCAAGATTCGTACAGGGGGTTTTCGGAGACCCAGTACTTC
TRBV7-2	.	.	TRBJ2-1	CASSPIGDEQFF	TGTGCCAGCAGTCCGATAGGCGATGAGCAGTTCTTC
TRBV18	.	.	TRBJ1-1	CANSGGLGTEAFF	TGTGCCAACTCCGGGGGGCTCGGAACTGAAGCTTTCTTT
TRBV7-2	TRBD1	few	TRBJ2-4	CASSGRDRGENIQYF	TGTGCCAGCAGCGGCAGGGACAGGGGGGAAAACATTCAGTACTTC
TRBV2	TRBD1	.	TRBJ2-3	CASSAGQGQYF	TGTGCCAGCAGTGCGGGACAGGGGCAGTATTTT
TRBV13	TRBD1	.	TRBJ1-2	CASSWDRYYGYTF	TGTGCCAGCAGCTGGGACAGATACTATGGCTACACCTTC
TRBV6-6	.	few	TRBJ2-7	CASSYRLGQRYEQYF	TGTGCCAGCAGTTACAGATTAGGCCAGAGATACGAGCAGTACTTC
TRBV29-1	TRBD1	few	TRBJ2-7	CSVEGTGVEQYF	TGCAGCGTTGAAGGGACAGGGGTCGAGCAGTACTTC
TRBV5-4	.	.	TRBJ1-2	CASSVTGNFYGYTF	TGTGCCAGCAGCGTGACAGGAAATTTCTATGGCTACACCTTC
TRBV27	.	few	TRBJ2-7	CASSRSSAGYEQYF	TGTGCCAGCAGTCGGTCTAGCGCGGGCTACGAGCAGTACTTC